This record concerns one T cell receptor beta chain sequence. These data originate in a study of blood T cell repertoires in COVID-19. About the study: Samples of COVID-19 (acute and convalescent) were obtained from the United States, Italy and Spain. Sources were T cells, B-cell-depleted T cells, or PBMCs; the material itself was cDNA or gDNA.

Authors' analysis steps: Reference gene primer amplification yielded estimated nucleated cell counts. Profiled with immunoSEQ multiplex PCR; TCRdb holds only in-frame clones, not every one. From that table come the V and J calls and clone size; the DNA was used to work out D and trimming. The table lists about 56,000 clones, 70% to 90% of them singletons. From germline, CDR1 is SGHDT and CDR2 YYEEEE. CDR3 size: 15 residues. V lost 3 bases, J lost 3 bases, and 8 bases stayed unmatched. The source is a human donor in a cohort sampled during active COVID-19. This sequence joins TRBV5-6 and TRBJ2-7; 8 positions match TRBD1. The sample taken for sequencing was peripheral blood. The CDR3 DNA sequence: TGTGCCAGCAGCTCTGGGACAGGAAATCGCTACGAGCAGTACTTC. Protein product: CASSSGTGNRYEQYF.